The T cell receptor (beta chain) described here comes from a study of tumor-infiltrating lymphocytes in primary liver carcinoma. Study context: Read depth, roughly 3.65 to 8 million productive TCRbeta reads, did not differ significantly between tissues. Study-wide points: Tumor-adjacent and tumor-blood pairs displayed less overlap than did pairs of tumor regions.

Total RNA amounting to 450 to 550 ng was the source from which TCR beta cDNA was made with a constant-region primer. Three rounds of nested multiplex PCR with slightly modified ARM-PCR produced TCR beta libraries. Each of the first two PCR rounds ran roughly 9 cycles with TRBV1-TRBV30 forward and C-beta reverse primers. TCRdb reprocessed the multiplex PCR reads with MiXCR, giving one entry per CDR3 protein. The sample lists fewer than 350,000 distinct CDR3 sequences; around 60% were seen once. With regard to this clonotype: The antigen is unknown.

The study extracted blood RNA from unsorted whole blood and also extracted germline DNA. Presurgery, 4 to 4.5 milliliters of peripheral blood were collected. V lost 1 base and J lost 4, with 4 bases in between. This CDR3 is 12 amino acids long. The gene calls are TRBV12-3 or TRBV12-4 and TRBJ1-1, with D unclear. This receptor was obtained from a man between 35 and 55 years old with primary liver carcinoma and hepatitis B virus infection. Sequenced input: peripheral blood. For the CDR3, the DNA is TGTGCCAGCAGTTTAGGGGCCACTGAAGCTTTCTTT. This encodes CASSLGATEAFF.